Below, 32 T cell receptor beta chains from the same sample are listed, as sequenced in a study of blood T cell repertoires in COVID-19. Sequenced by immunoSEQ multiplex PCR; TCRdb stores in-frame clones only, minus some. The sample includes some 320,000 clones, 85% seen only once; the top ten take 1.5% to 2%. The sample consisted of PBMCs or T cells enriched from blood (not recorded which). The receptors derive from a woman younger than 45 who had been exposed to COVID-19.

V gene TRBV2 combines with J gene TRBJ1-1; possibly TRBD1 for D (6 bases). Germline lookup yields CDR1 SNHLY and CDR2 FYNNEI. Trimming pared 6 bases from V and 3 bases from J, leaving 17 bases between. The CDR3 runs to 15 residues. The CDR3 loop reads CASRTRGGADTEAFF. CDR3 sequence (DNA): TGTGCCAGCAGGACCCGAGGGGGTGCGGACACTGAAGCTTTCTTT. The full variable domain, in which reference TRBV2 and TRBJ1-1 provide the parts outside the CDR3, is EPEVTQTPSHQVTQMGQEVILRCVPISNHLYFYWYRQILGQKVEFLVSFYNNEISEKSEIFDDQFSVERPDGSNFTLKIRSTKLEDSAMYFCASRTRGGADTEAFFGQGTRLTVV.

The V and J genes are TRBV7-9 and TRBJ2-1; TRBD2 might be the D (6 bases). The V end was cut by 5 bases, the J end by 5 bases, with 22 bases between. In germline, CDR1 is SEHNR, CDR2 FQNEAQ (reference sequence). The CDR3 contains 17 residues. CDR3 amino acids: CASSPMGGRTSNNEQFF. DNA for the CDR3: TGTGCCAGCAGCCCCATGGGGGGACGAACCTCGAACAATGAGCAGTTCTTC.

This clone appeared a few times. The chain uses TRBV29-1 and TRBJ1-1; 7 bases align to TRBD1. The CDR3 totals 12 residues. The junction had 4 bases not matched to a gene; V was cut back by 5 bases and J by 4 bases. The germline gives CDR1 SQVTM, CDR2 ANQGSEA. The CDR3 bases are TGCAGCGTTACAGGGGCCCCCACTGAAGCTTTCTTT. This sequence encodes CSVTGAPTEAFF.

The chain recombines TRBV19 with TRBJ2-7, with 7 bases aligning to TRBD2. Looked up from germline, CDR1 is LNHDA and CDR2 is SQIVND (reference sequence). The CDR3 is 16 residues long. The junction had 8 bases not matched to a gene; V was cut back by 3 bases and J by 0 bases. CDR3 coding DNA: TGTGCCAGTAGTATCGTCCAGCGGGAAGGCTCCTACGAGCAGTACTTC. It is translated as CASSIVQREGSYEQYF.

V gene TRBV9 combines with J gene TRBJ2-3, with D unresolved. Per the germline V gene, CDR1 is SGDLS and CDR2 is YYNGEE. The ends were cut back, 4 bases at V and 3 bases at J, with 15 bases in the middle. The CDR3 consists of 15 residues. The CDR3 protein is CASSSRRGVTDTQYF. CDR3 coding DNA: TGTGCCAGCAGCTCTCGTCGAGGCGTTACAGATACGCAGTATTTT.

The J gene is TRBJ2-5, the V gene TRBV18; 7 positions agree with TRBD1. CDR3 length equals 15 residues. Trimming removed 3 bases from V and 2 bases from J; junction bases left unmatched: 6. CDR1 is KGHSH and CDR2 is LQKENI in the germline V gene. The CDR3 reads CASSPEDREQETQYF. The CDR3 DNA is TGTGCCAGCTCACCCGAAGACAGGGAGCAAGAGACCCAGTACTTC.

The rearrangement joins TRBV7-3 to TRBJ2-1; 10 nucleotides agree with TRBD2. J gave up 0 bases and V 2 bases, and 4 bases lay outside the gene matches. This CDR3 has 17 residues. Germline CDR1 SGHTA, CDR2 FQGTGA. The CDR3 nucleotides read TGTGCCAGCAGCTTATGGGTAGCGGGGGGCTCCTACAATGAGCAGTTCTTC. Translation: CASSLWVAGGSYNEQFF.

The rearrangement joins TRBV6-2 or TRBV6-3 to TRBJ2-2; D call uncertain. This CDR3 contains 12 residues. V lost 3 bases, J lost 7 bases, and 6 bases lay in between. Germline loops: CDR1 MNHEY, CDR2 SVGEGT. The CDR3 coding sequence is TGTGCCAGCAGTTATGGCCTCGGGGAGCTGTTTTTT. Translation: CASSYGLGELFF.

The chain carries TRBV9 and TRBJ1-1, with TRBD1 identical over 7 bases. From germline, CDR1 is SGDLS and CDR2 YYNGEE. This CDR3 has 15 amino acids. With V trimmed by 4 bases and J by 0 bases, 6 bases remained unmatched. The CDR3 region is CASSPQTGMNTEAFF. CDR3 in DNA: TGTGCCAGCAGCCCCCAGACAGGGATGAACACTGAAGCTTTCTTT.

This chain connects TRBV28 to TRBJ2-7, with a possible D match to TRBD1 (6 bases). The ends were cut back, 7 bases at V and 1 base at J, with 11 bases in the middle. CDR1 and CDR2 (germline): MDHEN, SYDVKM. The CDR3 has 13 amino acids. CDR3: CASTLQGSYEQYF. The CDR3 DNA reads TGTGCCAGCACCCTTCAGGGGTCCTACGAGCAGTACTTC. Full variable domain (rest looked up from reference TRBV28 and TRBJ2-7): DVKVTQSSRYLVKRTGEKVFLECVQDMDHENMFWYRQDPGLGLRLIYFSYDVKMKEKGDIPEGYSVSREKKERFSLILESASTNQTSMYLCASTLQGSYEQYFGPGTRLTVT.

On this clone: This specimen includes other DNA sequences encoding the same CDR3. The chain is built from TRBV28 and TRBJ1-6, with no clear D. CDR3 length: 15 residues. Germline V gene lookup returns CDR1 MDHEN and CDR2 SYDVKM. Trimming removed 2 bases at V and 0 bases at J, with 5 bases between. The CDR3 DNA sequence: TGTGCCAGCAGTTTAGGGAGCTCCTATAATTCACCCCTCCACTTT. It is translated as CASSLGSSYNSPLHF.

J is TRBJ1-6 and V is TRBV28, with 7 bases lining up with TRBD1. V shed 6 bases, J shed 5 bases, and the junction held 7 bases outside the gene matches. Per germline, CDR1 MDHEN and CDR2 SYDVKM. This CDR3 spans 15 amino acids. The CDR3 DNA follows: TGTGCCAGCAGGGATGGGACAGCCCATAATTCACCCCTCCACTTT. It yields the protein CASRDGTAHNSPLHF.

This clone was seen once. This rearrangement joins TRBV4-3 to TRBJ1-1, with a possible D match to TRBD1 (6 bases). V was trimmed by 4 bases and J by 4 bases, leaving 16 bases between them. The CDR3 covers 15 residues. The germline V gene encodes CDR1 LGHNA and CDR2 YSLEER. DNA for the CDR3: TGCGCCAGCAGCCCGACGATACAGGGAAGCACTGAAGCTTTCTTT. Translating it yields CASSPTIQGSTEAFF.

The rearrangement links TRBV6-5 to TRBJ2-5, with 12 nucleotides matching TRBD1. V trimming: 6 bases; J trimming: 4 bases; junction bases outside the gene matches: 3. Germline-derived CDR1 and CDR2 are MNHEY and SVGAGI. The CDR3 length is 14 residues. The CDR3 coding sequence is TGTGCCAGCAGCCAGGGACAGGGGGCAGAGACCCAGTACTTC. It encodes CASSQGQGAETQYF.

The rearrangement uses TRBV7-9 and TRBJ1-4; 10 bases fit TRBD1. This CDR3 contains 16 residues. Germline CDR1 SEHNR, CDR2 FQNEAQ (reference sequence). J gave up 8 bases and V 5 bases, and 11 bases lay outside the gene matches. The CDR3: CASSPLGGQGGEKLFF. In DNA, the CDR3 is TGTGCCAGCAGCCCCCTGGGTGGACAGGGGGGGGAAAAACTGTTTTTT.

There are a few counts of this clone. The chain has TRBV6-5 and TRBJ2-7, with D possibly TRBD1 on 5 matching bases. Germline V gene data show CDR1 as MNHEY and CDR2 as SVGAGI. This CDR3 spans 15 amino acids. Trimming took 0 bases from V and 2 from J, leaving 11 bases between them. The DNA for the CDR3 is TGTGCCAGCAGTTACTCGGGGCAGTTGACCTACGAGCAGTACTTC. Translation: CASSYSGQLTYEQYF.

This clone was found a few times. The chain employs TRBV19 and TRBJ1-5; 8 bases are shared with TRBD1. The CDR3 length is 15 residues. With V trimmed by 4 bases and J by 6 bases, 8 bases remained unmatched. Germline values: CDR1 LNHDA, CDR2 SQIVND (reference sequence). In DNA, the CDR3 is TGTGCCAGTAGTAACCAGGGGGCGCGGGGTCAGCCCCAGCATTTT. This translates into CASSNQGARGQPQHF.

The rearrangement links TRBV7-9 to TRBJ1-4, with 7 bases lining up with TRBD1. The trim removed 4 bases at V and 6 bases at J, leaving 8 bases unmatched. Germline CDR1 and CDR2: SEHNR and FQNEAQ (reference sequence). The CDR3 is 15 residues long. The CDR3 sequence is CASSSRQGGDEKLFF. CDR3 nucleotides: TGTGCCAGCAGCTCGCGACAGGGAGGTGATGAAAAACTGTTTTTT. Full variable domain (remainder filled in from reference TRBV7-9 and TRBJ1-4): DTGVSQNPRHKITKRGQNVTFRCDPISEHNRLYWYRQTLGQGPEFLTYFQNEAQLEKSRLLSDRFSAERPKGSFSTLEIQRTEQGDSAMYLCASSSRQGGDEKLFFGSGTQLSVL.

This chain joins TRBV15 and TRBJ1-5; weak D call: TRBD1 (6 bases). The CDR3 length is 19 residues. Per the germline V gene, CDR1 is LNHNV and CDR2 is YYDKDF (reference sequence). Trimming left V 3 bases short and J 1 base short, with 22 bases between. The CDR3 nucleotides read TGTGCCACCAGCAGGGGGGGGGCAGGGAAGGCGGTAAGCAATCAGCCCCAGCATTTT. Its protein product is CATSRGGAGKAVSNQPQHF.

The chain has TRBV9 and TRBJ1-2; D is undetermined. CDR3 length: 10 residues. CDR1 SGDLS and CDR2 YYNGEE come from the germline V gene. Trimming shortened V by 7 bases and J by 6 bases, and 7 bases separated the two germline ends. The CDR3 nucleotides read TGTGCCAGCGGTGCGAATGGCTACACCTTC. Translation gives CASGANGYTF.

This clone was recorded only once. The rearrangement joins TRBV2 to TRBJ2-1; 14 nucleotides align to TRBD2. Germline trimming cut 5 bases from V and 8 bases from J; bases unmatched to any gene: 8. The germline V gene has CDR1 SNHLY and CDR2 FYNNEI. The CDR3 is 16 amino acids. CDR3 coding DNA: TGTGCCAGCAGTCCGGGACTAGCGGGGGCTGGGGATGAGCAGTTCTTC. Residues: CASSPGLAGAGDEQFF.

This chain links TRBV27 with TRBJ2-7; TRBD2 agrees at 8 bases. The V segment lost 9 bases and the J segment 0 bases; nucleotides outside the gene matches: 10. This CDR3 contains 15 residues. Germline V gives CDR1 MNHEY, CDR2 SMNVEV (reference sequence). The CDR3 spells CASGGLLADSYEQYF. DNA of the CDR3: TGTGCCAGTGGGGGGTTACTAGCGGACTCCTACGAGCAGTACTTC.

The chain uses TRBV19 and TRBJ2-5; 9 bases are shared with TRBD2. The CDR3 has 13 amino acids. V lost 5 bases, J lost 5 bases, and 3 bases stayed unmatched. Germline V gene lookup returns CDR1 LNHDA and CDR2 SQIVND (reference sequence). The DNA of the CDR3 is TGTGCCAGTAGTGCTAGCGGGATTGAGACCCAGTACTTC. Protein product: CASSASGIETQYF.

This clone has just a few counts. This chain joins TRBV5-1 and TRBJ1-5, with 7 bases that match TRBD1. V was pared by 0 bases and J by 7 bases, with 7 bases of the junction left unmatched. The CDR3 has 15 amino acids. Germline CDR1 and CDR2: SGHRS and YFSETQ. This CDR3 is CASSLGQGKGQPQHF. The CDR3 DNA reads TGCGCCAGCAGCTTGGGACAGGGTAAGGGCCAGCCCCAGCATTTT.

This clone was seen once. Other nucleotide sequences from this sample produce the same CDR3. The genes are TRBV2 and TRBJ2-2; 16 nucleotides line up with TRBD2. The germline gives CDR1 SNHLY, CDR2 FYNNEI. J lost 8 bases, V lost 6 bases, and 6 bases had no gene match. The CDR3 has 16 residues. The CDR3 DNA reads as TGTGCCAGCAGACCTCCGGGACTAGCGGGAGGGGGGGAGCTGTTTTTT. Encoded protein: CASRPPGLAGGGELFF.

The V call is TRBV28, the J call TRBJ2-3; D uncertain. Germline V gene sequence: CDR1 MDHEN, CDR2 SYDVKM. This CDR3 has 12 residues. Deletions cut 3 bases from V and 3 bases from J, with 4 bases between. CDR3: CASSFYTDTQYF. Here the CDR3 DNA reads TGTGCCAGCAGTTTTTATACAGATACGCAGTATTTT.

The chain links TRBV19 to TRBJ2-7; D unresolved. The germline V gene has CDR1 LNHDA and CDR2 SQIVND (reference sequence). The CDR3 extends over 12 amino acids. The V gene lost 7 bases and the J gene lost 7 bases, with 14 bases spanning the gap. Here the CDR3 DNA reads TGTGCCAGTACCGGTACTTCGAGGGAGCAGTACTTC. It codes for CASTGTSREQYF.

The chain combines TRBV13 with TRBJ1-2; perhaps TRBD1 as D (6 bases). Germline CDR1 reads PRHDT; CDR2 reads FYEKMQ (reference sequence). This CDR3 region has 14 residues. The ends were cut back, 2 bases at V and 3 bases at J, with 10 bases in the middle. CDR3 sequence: CASSLFPGDYGYTF. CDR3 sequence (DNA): TGTGCCAGCAGCTTATTTCCAGGGGACTATGGCTACACCTTC.

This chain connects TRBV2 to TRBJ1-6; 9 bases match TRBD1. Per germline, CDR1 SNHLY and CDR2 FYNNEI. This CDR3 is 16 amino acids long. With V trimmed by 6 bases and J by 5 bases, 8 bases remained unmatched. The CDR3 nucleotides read TGTGCCAGCAGCCGACAGGGGGTGATCCATAATTCACCCCTCCACTTT. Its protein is CASSRQGVIHNSPLHF.

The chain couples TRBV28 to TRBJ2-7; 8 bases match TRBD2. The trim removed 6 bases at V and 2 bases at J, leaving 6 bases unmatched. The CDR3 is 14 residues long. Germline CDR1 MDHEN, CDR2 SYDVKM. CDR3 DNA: TGTGCCAGCAGCCCCGGGGGGGCCCCCTACGAGCAGTACTTC. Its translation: CASSPGGAPYEQYF.

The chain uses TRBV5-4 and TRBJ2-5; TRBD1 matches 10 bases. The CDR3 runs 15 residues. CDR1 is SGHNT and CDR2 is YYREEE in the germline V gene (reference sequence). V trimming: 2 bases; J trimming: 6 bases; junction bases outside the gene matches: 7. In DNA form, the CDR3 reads TGTGCCAGCAGCTTTCCCGGACAGGGGGTAAAGACCCAGTACTTC. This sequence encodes CASSFPGQGVKTQYF.

CDR3 DNA sequence: TGTGCCAGCAGTCCACATTTCCCCCCTCAGGGGAATGGCTACACCTTC. This sequence encodes CASSPHFPPQGNGYTF. The rearrangement uses TRBV27 and TRBJ1-2, with a possible D match to TRBD1 (6 bases). The CDR3 is made up of 16 amino acids. Germline V CDR1 and CDR2: MNHEY, SMNVEV (reference sequence). The germline V and J ends were trimmed by 5 bases and 6 bases, with 22 bases remaining between them.